This T cell receptor (beta chain) was captured by sequencing in a study of cytomegalovirus exposure and HLA in healthy donors. General study points: In a later analysis, HLA-C alleles had the fewest associated TCRs, DRB1 alleles the most.

The primer mix had 60 Vbeta and 13 Jbeta primers. Libraries were prepared by immunoSEQ multiplex PCR; TCRdb keeps only in-frame clonotypes and omits some of them. The sample shows 90,000 to 100,000 clones, 69% of them seen only once. The CDR3 length is 14 residues. Germline trimming cut 10 bases from V and 2 bases from J; bases unmatched to any gene: 4. Germline loops: CDR1 SGHAT, CDR2 FQDESV (reference sequence). About this clone: Its specificity is unknown.

The chain uses TRBV11-1 and TRBJ2-2; 10 bases match TRBD1. The sequencing sample was made of PBMCs. The clonotype comes from a man aged 45-65 years in good health and CMV-seronegative. The CDR3 DNA reads TGTGCCACCGGACAGGGGGGTAACACCGGGGAGCTGTTTTTT. Its protein product is CATGQGGNTGELFF. Variable domain in full (rest from reference TRBV11-1 and TRBJ2-2): EAEVAQSPRYKITEKSQAVAFWCDPISGHATLYWYRQILGQGPELLVQFQDESVVDDSQLPKDRFSAERLKGVDSTLKIQPAELGDSAMYLCATGQGGNTGELFFGEGSRLTVL.